Included here is one TCR beta chain sequence, with context. These data come from a study of T cell responses to AZD1222 COVID-19 vaccine. Sequencing used immunoSEQ multiplex PCR; TCRdb keeps in-frame clones, though not all of them. This table holds over 95,000 clones, approximately 91% found once. Trimming cost V 7 bases and J 0 bases, with 15 bases left between them. CDR1 and CDR2 from the germline V gene are MNHEY and SVGAGI. The CDR3 is 15 residues long. The chain recombines TRBV6-5 with TRBJ1-1; D remains unclear. The clonotype comes from an adult in good health. The specimen comprised peripheral blood, sampled on day 0 of AZD1222 vaccination. This chain's CDR3 is CASIAREIMNTEAFF. The CDR3 DNA reads TGTGCCAGCATAGCCCGGGAAATTATGAACACTGAAGCTTTCTTT.